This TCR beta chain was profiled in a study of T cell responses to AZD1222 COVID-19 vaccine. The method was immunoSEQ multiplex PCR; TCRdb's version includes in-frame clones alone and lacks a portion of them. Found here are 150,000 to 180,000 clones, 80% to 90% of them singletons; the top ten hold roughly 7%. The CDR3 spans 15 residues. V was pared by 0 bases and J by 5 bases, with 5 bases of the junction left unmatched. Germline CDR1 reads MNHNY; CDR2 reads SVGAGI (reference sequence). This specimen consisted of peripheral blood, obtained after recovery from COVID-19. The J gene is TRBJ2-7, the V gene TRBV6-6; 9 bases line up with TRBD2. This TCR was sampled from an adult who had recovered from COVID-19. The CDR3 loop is CASSYSTAGGNEQYF. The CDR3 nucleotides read TGTGCCAGCAGTTACTCTACAGCGGGGGGAAACGAGCAGTACTTC.